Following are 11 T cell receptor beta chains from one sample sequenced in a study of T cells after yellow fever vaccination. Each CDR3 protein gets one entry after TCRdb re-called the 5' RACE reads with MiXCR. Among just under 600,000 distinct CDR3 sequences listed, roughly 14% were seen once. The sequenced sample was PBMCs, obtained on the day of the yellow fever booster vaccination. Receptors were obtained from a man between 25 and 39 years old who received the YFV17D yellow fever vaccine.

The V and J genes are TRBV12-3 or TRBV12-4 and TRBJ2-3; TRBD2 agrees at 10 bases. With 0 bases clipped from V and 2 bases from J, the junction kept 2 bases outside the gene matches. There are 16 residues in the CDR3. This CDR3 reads CASSLALAGATDTQYF. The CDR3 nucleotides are TGTGCCAGCAGTTTAGCTCTAGCGGGGGCCACAGATACGCAGTATTTT.

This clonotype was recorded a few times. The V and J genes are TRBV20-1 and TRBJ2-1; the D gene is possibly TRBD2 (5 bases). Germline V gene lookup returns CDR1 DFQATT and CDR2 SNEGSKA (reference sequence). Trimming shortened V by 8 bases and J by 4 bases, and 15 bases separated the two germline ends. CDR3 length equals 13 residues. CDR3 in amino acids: CSSSPGFYNEQFF. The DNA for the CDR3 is TGCAGTTCCTCCCCGGGATTTTACAATGAGCAGTTCTTC.

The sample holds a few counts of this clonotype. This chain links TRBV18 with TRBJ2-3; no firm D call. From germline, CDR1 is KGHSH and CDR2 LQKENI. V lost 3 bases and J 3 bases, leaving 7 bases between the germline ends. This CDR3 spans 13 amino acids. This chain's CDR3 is CASSPPMTDTQYF. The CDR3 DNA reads TGTGCCAGCTCACCCCCCATGACAGATACGCAGTATTTT.

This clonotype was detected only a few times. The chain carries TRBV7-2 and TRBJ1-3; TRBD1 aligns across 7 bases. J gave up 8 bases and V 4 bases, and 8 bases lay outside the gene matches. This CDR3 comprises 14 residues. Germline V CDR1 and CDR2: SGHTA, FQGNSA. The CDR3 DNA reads TGTGCCAGCAGCTCTCAGACAGGGATGGACACCATATATTTT. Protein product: CASSSQTGMDTIYF.

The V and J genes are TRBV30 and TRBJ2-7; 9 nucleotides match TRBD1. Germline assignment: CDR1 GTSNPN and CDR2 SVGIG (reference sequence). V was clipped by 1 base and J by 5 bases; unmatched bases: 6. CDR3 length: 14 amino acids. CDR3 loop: CAWSDTGGFNEQYF. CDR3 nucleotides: TGTGCCTGGAGTGATACAGGGGGCTTCAACGAGCAGTACTTC. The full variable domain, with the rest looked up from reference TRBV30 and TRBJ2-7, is SQTIHQWPATLVQPVGSPLSLECTVEGTSNPNLYWYRQAAGRGLQLLFYSVGIGQISSEVPQNLSASRPQDRQFILSSKKLLLSDSGFYLCAWSDTGGFNEQYFGPGTRLTVT.

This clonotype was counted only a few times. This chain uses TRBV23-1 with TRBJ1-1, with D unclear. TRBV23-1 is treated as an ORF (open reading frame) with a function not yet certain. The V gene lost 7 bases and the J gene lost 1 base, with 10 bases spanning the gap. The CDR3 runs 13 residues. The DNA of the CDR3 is TGCGCCAGCAATAAGCGAGGGAACACTGAAGCTTTCTTT. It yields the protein CASNKRGNTEAFF.

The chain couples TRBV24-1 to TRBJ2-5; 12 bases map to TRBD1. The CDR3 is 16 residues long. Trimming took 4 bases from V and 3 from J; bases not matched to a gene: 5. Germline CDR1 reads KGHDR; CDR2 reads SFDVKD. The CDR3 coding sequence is TGTGCCACCAGTGAGGCCGGGACAGGGGGCGAAGAGACCCAGTACTTC. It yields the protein CATSEAGTGGEETQYF.

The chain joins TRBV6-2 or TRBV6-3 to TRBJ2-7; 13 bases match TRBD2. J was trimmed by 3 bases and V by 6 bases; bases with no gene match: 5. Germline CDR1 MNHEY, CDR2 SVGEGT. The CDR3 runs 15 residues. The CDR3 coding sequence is TGTGCCAGCAGACGGACTAGCGGGAGTGTCTACGAGCAGTACTTC. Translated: CASRRTSGSVYEQYF.

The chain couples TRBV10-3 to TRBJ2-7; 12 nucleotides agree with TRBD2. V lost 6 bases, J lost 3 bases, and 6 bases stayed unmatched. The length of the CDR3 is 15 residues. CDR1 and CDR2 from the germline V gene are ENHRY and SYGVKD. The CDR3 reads CAISAGLAGNYEQYF. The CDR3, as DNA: TGTGCCATCAGCGCTGGACTAGCGGGGAACTACGAGCAGTACTTC.

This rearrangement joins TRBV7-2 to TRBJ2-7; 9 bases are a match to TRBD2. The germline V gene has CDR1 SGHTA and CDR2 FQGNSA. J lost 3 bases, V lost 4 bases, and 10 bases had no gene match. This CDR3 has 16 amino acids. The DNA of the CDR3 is TGTGCCAGCAGCTCTCGCCTGACTAGCGGACTCTACGAGCAGTACTTC. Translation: CASSSRLTSGLYEQYF.

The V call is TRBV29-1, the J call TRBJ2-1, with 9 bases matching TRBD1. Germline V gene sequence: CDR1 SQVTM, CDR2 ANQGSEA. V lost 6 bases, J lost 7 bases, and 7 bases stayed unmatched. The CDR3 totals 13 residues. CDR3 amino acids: CSVVTGGGNEQFF. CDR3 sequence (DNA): TGCAGCGTAGTGACAGGGGGAGGAAATGAGCAGTTCTTC.